This TCR beta chain derives from a study of spatial heterogeneity in lung cancer. Looking at the study overall: Detection consistently yielded more beta chains than alpha chains.

The time point was: sample taken at primary tumor resection. TCRs were sequenced from unsorted whole RNA of tumor, nontumor lung or PBMC. The donors, roughly 70 patients with untreated early-stage non-small cell lung cancer, provided the samples. The CDR3 extends over 13 amino acids. Germline V gives CDR1 MNHEY, CDR2 SMNVEV (reference sequence). The V end was cut by 2 bases, the J end by 7 bases, with 9 bases between. As concerns this clonotype: Its target is unknown.

Carried by each TCR cDNA molecule was a unique molecular identifier. TCRdb passed the 5' RACE reads through MiXCR, listing each CDR3 protein once. This table holds tens of thousands of distinct CDR3 sequences, roughly a fifth found once. Study-wide points: At tumor resection, ubiquitous expanded TCRs were detected in blood more often than later.

The sequencing here drew on PBMCs, taken at surgery. The receptor comes from a male donor with early-stage non-small cell lung cancer. V is TRBV27 and J is TRBJ1-5; D uncertain. The CDR3 DNA reads TGTGCCAGCAGTTTACAGGACGGGCAGCCCCAGCATTTT. The encoded protein is CASSLQDGQPQHF.